The 5 T cell receptor beta chains given below trace back to one sample, sequenced in a study of cytomegalovirus exposure and HLA in healthy donors (dated by TCRdb to about 2017). Library creation used the immunoSEQ multiplex PCR assay. The multiplex PCR relied on a mix of 60 forward primers for TCR Vbeta segments and 13 reverse primers for TCR Jbeta segments. Imported from immuneACCESS, the table was reduced by TCRdb to in-frame sequences with V and J called. These copies leave out some clones; in studies compared against another copy, an unresolved V gene accounts for under half, and the cause of the remainder is not known. This sample lists under 150,000 clones; around 73% were detected once. The leading ten clones occupy less than 5.5% of the sample. Sequencing was performed on PBMCs. All receptors come from a woman under 40 in good health and CMV-seropositive.

The chain is built from TRBV10-3 and TRBJ1-4; D may be TRBD1 (5 bases). Germline lookup yields CDR1 ENHRY and CDR2 SYGVKD. The CDR3 runs 13 residues. Between the trimmed V and J ends, which lost 10 bases and 3 bases, there was a span of 12 bases. The CDR3 loop is CATGKGANEKLFF. The CDR3 DNA reads TGTGCCACCGGAAAAGGGGCTAATGAAAAACTGTTTTTT.

This clone came up once. The rearrangement joins TRBV6-1 to TRBJ2-5, with 10 bases that match TRBD1. The DNA end favors TRBJ2-7, so the J call may be wrong. Looked up from germline, CDR1 is MNHNS and CDR2 is SASEGT. This CDR3 is 13 amino acids long. CDR3 sequence (DNA): TGTGCCGGACGGACAGGGGGTTCTTACGAGCAGTACTTC. Amino acid sequence: CAGRTGGSYEQYF.

The chain has TRBV10-3 and TRBJ1-1; 8 bases line up with TRBD1. Germline V gives CDR1 ENHRY, CDR2 SYGVKD. There are 14 residues in the CDR3. The junction had 6 bases not matched to a gene; V was cut back by 6 bases and J by 3 bases. The CDR3 bases are TGTGCCATCAGCGAGACAGGGGCTGACACTGAAGCTTTCTTT. Its protein product is CAISETGADTEAFF.

Only a few counts were recorded for this clone. This chain links TRBV30 with TRBJ1-2; 8 bases fit TRBD1. The length of the CDR3 is 13 residues. Germline-derived CDR1 and CDR2 are GTSNPN and SVGIG (reference sequence). V lost 4 bases, J lost 3 bases, and 4 bases stayed unmatched. CDR3 DNA sequence: TGTGCCTGGACCAGGGGGCTAGACTATGGCTACACCTTC. Protein product: CAWTRGLDYGYTF.

The V and J genes are TRBV5-1 and TRBJ2-3, with D unclear. This CDR3 is built from 16 residues. Deletions cut 0 bases from V and 6 bases from J, with 17 bases between. Germline V gene lookup returns CDR1 SGHRS and CDR2 YFSETQ. The CDR3 sequence is CASSLGSGVVSDTQYF. In DNA, the CDR3 is TGCGCCAGCAGCTTGGGTTCAGGTGTGGTGTCGGATACGCAGTATTTT.